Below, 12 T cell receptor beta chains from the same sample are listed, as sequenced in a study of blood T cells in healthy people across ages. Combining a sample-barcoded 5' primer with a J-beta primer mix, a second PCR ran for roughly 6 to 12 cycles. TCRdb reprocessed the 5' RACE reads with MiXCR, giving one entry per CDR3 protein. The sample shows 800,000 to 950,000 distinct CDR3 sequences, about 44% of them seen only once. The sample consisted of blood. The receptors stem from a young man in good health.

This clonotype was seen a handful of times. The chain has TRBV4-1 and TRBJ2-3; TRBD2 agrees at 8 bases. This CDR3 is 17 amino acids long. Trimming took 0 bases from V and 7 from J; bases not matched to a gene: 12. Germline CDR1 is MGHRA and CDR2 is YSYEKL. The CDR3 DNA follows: TGCGCCAGCAGCCAAGATCGGGACGGGGGGGCCTCAAATACGCAGTATTTT. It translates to CASSQDRDGGASNTQYF.

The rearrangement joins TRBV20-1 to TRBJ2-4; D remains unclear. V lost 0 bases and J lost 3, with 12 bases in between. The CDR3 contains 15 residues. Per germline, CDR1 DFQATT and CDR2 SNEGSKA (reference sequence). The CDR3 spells CSARDISSGKNIQYF. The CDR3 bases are TGCAGTGCTAGAGATATTAGTAGTGGCAAAAACATTCAGTACTTC.

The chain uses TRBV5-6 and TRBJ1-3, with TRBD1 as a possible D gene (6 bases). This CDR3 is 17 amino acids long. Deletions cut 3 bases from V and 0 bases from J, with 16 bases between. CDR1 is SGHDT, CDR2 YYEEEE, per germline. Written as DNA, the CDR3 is TGTGCCAGCAGCTGGGGGGCGCAGGCCCGCTCTGGAAACACCATATATTTT. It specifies CASSWGAQARSGNTIYF.

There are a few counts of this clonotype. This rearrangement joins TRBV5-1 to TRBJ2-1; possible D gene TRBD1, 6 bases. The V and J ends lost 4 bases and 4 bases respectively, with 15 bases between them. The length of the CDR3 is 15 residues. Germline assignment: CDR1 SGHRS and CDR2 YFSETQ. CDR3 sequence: CASSPTGSGYNEQFF. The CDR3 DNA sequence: TGCGCCAGCAGCCCCACAGGGTCGGGTTACAATGAGCAGTTCTTC.

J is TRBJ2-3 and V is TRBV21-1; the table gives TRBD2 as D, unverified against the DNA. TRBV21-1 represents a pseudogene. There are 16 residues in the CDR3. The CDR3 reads CASVPQGLAGPNTQYF. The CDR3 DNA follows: TGTGCCAGTGTCCCGCAAGGGCTAGCGGGGCCGAATACGCAGTATTTT.

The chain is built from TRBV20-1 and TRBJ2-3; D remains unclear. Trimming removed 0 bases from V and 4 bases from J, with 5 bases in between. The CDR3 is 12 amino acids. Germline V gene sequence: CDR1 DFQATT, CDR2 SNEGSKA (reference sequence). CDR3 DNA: TGCAGTGCTAGAGATCGACCAGATACGCAGTATTTT. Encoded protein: CSARDRPDTQYF.

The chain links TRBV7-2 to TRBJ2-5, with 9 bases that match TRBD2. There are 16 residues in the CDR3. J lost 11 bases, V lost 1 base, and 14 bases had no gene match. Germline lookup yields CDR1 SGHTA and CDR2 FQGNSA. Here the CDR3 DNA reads TGTGCCAGCAGCTTAGAGGTAGCGGGAGAGGGGTATGAGCAGTACTTC. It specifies CASSLEVAGEGYEQYF.

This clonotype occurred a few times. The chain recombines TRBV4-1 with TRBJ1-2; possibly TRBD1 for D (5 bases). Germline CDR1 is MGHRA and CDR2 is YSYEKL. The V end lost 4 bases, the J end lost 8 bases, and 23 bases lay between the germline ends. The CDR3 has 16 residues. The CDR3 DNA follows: TGCGCCAGCAGCCGATCCGGGACCCAAGATGGGATGGGCTACACCTTC. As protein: CASSRSGTQDGMGYTF.

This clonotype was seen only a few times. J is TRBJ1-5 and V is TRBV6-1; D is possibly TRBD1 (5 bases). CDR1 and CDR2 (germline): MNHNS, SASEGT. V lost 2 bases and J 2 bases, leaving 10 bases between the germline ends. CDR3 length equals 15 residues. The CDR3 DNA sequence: TGTGCCAGCAGTGAATTAAGCAGGGGCAATCAGCCCCAGCATTTT. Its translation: CASSELSRGNQPQHF.

CDR3 amino acids: CASSLVGGSWTDTQYF. The CDR3 region has the DNA TGCGCCAGCAGCTTGGTAGGGGGCAGTTGGACAGATACGCAGTATTTT. The chain combines TRBV5-1 with TRBJ2-3; TRBD1 agrees at 7 bases. The germline V gene has CDR1 SGHRS and CDR2 YFSETQ. After removal of 0 bases from V and 3 bases from J, the junction contained 7 bases not matched to a gene. The length of the CDR3 is 16 residues. Supplemented by reference TRBV5-1 and TRBJ2-3, the full variable domain reads KAGVTQTPRYLIKTRGQQVTLSCSPISGHRSVSWYQQTPGQGLQFLFEYFSETQRNKGNFPGRFSGRQFSNSRSEMNVSTLELGDSALYLCASSLVGGSWTDTQYFGPGTRLTVL.

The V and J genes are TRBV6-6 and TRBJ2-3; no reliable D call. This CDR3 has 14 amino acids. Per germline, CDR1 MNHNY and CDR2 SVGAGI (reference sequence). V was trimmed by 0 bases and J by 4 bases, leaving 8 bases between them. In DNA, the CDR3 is TGTGCCAGCAGTTACTCGGTTTGGGCAGATACGCAGTATTTT. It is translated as CASSYSVWADTQYF.

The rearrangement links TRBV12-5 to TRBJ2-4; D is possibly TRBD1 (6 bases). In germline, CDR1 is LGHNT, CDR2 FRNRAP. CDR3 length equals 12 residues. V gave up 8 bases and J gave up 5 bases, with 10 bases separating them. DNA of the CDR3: TGTGCTAGTCCCTACAGGGAAAACATTCAGTACTTC. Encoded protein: CASPYRENIQYF.